This T cell receptor (beta chain) originates from a study of shared clonotypes between healthy human individuals. Turning to the study itself: Researchers drew samples from two women and three men aged 18 to 49.

The CDR3 is 18 residues long. Germline V gene sequence: CDR1 MDHEN, CDR2 SYDVKM. The V and J ends lost 3 bases and 2 bases, in that order; junction bases with no gene match: 11. Libraries were prepared by immunoSEQ multiplex PCR; TCRdb keeps only in-frame clonotypes and omits some of them. Of 550,000 to 850,000 clones listed, 55% to 80% are singletons. HIV-negative, healthy adults without recent acute infections or vaccinations were the donors. The chain links TRBV28 to TRBJ2-1; 9 bases match TRBD2. What was sequenced was memory CD4+ T cells sorted from blood. The sample's subset: CD45RA-negative fraction. The receptor comes from a woman in her twenties or thirties in good health. This CDR3 reads CASSFGGLAVGPYNEQFF. The CDR3 coding sequence is TGTGCCAGCAGTTTTGGGGGACTAGCAGTGGGGCCCTACAATGAGCAGTTCTTC.